This T cell receptor (beta chain) was observed in a study of blood T cell repertoires in COVID-19 (dated by TCRdb to the early 2020s). Turning to the overall study: The collaborator samples originated in the United States, Italy and Spain and spanned the acute and convalescent phases of COVID-19. The material from the prospective study consisted of cDNA or gDNA derived from T cells, B-cell-depleted T cells, or PBMCs. The dataset comprised deeply sampled blood TCRbeta repertoires from subjects exposed to, actively infected with, or recovered from COVID-19. A freely available public database, intended as a resource for researchers studying the immune response to SARS-CoV-2, is where the repertoires were released. The samples were drawn from two sources: the first 160 participants of the ongoing ImmuneRACE study, and 1,254 subjects contributed by 6 global collaborators. Nearly every sample came with metadata listing a de-identified subject ID, COVID-19 status, age in years and sex. Where available, HLA class I and class II types were obtained from metadata supplied by the sample provider rather than from assay-based typing.

Each collaborating institution followed its own protocols to collect whole blood in K2EDTA tubes. For TCRbeta analysis, collaborators shipped samples in one of three forms: frozen whole blood, isolated PBMCs, or DNA extracted from either of those sample types. The immunoSEQ Assay, a bias-controlled multiplex PCR, was used to amplify TCRbeta CDR3 regions from genomic DNA. As for how the authors treated the data: The number of nucleated cells in each sample was estimated by amplification of reference gene primers within the assay. To quantify the absolute abundance of each unique TCRbeta CDR3 rearrangement, sequence reads were collapsed and filtered. For each sample, productive Simpson clonality was calculated by taking the square root of Simpson's diversity index across productive rearrangements. The table was pulled from immuneACCESS by TCRdb, which kept in-frame rearrangements only. Such tables lose some clones; where checked, under half of the loss comes from unresolved V genes, and the rest has no known cause. V, J and clone size derive from that table, while D and trimming were established from the DNA sequence. The sample table lists just over 650,000 clones, approximately 90% of them with a count of one. The ten top clones hold roughly 0.26% of the sample.

On this clone itself: Its binding antigen is unknown. No base-level quality is on record; no much larger clone is a single base apart.

Paper-wide results and their limitations: The amount of clinical and demographic metadata varied by source and participant and was provided uncurated.

The germline V gene (reference sequence) sets CDR1 to LNHDA and CDR2 to SQIVND. The CDR3, from cysteine to phenylalanine, totals 18 residues. Only the CDR3 region is kept as DNA, spanning 54 bases read in frame from base 1. V sheds 4 bases and J sheds 2 bases, leaving 21 bases between their ends. This chain joins TRBV19 to TRBJ1-5; matching of 6 bases hints at TRBD1 as the D gene. The sample was peripheral blood. The clonotype comes from a woman aged 18-29 years with acute or convalescent COVID-19. The CDR3 reads as follows: CASSSSLRGAVGNQPQHF. The nucleotides are TGTGCCAGTAGTAGCTCCCTCAGGGGCGCAGTTGGCAATCAGCCCCAGCATTTT.